The sequence of this T cell receptor (beta chain) was determined in a study of T cell responses to AZD1222 COVID-19 vaccine. Study-level results: CD4 TCRs covered the whole spike, strongest at regions 160-218 and 743-854. Baseline seropositivity occurred in only six or seven AZD1222 recipients. There were repertoire samples only from the period after the peak T cell response.

TCRdb's copy holds only in-frame clones and misses some; the assay was immunoSEQ multiplex PCR. The table has 130,000 to 150,000 clones, approximately 88% seen once. With regard to this clone: Its antigen is not known.

The ends lost 8 bases at V and 0 bases at J; junction bases unmatched: 5. CDR1 and CDR2 (germline): SNHLY, FYNNEI. There are 14 residues in the CDR3. This specimen was peripheral blood, taken on day 0 of AZD1222 vaccination. The chain couples TRBV2 to TRBJ1-1; 8 bases are a match to TRBD1. This receptor was identified in an adult in good health. CDR3 in DNA: TGTGCCAGCCTCGACAGGGGCGTGAACACTGAAGCTTTCTTT. Protein: CASLDRGVNTEAFF.